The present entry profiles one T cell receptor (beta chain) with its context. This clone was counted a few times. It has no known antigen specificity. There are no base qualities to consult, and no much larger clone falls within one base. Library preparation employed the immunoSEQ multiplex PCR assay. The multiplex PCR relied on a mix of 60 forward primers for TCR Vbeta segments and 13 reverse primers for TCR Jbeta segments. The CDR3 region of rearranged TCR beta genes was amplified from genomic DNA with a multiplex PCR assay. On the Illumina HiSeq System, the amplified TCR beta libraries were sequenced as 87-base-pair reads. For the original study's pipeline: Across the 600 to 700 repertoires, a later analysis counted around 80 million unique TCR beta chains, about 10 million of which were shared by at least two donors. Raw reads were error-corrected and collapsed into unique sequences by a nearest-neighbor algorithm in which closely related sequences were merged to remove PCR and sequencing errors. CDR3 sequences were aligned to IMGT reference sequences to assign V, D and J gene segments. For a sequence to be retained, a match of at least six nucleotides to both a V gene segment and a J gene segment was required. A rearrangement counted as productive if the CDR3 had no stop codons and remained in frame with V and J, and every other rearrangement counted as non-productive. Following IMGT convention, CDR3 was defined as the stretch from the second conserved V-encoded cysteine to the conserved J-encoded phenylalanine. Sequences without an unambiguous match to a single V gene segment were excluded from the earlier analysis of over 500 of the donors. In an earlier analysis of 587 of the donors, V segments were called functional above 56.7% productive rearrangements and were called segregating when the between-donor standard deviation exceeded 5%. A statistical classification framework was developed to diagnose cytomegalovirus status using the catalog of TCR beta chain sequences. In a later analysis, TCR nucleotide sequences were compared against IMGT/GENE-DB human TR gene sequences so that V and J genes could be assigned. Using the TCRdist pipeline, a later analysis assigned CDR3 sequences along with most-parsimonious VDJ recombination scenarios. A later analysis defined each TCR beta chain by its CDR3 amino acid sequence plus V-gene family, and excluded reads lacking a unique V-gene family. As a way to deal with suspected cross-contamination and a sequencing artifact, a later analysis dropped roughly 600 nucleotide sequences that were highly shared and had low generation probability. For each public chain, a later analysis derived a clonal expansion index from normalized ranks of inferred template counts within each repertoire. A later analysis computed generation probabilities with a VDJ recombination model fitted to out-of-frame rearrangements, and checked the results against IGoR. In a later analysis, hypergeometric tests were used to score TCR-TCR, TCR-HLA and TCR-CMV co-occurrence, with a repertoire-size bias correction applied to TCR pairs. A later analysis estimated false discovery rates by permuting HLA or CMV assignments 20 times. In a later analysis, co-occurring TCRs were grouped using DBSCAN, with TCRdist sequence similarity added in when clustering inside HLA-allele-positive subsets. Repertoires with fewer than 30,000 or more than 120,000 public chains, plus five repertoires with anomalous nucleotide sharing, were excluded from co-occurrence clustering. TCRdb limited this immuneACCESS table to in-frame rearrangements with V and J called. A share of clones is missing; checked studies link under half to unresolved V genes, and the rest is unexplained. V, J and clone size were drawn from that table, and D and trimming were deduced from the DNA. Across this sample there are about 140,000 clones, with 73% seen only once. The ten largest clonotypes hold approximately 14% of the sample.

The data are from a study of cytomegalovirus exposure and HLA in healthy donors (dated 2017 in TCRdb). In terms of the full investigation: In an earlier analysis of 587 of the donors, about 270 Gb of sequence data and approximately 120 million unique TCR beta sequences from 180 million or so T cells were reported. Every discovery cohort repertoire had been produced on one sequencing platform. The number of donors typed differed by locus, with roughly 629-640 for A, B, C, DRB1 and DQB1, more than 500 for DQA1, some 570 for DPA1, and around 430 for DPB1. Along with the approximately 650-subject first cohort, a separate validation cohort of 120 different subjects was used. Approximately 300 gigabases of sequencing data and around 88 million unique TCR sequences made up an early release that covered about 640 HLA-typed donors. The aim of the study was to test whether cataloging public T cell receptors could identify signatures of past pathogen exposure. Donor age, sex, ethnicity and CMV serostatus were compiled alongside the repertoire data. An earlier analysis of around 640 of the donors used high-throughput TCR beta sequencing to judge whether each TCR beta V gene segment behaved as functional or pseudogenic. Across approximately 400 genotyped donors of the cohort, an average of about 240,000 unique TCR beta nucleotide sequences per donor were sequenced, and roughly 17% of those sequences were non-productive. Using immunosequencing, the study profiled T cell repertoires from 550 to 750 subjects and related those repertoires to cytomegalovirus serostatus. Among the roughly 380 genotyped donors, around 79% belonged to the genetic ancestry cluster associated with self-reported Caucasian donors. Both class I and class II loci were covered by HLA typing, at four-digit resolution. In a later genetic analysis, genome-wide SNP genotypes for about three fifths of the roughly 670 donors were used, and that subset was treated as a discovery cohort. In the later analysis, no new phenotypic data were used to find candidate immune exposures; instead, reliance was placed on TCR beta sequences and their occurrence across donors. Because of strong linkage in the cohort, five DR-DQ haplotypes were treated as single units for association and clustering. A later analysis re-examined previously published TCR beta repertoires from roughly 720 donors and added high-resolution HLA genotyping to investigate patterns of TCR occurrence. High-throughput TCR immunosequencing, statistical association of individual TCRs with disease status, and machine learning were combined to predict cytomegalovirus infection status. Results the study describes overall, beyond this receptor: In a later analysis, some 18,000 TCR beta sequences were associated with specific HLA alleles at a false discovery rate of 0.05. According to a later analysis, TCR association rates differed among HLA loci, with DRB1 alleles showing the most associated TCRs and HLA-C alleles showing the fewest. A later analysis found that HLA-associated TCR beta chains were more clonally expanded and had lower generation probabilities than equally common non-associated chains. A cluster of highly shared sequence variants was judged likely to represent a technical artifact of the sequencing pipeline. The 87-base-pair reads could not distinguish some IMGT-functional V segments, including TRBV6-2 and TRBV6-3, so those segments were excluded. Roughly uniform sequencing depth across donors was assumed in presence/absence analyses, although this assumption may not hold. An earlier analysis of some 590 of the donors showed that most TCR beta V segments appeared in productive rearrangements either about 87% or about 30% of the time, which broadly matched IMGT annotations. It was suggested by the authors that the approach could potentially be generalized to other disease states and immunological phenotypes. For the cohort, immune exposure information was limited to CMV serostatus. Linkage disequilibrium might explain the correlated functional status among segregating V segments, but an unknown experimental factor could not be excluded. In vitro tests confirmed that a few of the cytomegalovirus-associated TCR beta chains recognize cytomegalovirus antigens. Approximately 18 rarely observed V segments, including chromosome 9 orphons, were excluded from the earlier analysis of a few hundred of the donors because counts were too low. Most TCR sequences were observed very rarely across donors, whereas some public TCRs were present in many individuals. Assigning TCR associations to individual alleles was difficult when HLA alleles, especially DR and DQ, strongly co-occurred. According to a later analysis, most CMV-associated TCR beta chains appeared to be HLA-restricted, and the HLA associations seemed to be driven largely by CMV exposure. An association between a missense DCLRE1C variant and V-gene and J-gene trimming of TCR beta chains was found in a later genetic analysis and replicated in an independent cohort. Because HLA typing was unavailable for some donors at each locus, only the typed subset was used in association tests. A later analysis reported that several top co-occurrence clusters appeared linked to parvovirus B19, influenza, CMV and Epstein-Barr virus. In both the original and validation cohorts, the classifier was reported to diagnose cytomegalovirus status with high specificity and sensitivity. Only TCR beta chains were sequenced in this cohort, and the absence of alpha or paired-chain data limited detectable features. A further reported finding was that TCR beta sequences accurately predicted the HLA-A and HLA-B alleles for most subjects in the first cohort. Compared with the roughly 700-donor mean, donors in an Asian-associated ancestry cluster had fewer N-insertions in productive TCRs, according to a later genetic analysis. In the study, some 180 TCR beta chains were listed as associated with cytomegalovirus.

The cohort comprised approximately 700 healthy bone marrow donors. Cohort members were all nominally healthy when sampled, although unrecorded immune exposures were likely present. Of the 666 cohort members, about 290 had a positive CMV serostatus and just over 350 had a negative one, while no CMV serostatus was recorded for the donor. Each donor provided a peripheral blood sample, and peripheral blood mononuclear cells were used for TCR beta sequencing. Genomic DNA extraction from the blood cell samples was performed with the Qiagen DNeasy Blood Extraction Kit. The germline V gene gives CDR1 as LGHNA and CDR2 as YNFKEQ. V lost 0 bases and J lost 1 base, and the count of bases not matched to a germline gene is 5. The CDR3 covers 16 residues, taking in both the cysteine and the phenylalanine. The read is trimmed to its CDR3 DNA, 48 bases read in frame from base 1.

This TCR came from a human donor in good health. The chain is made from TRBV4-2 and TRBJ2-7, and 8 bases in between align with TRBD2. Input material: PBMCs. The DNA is TGTGCCAGCAGCCAAGATCCAGCGGGGGAATCCTACGAGCAGTACTTC. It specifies CASSQDPAGESYEQYF.